These 19 T cell receptor beta chains came from one sample sequenced in a study of breast tumors, draining lymph nodes, adjacent tissues (dated by TCRdb to 2016 to 2017). Lymph node samples were obtained from the axillary draining lymph nodes of breast cancer patients. Library method: multiplex PCR. Sequencing relied on an Illumina HiSeq 2000. TCRdb reanalyzed the raw reads on its own, using fastp at Q25 for trimming and MiXCR for clone calling, and kept in-frame beta chains. Every CDR3 protein is listed once, alongside the most common genes and DNA of its rows. This sample comprises under 85,000 distinct CDR3 sequences, about 21% of them detected only once. Around 2.4% of the sample belongs to the ten largest clones. Sequencing was performed on axillary lymph node tissue. The receptors here all came from a female donor with breast cancer. Some clones in this sample may be carry-over from other donors' samples.

This clonotype appeared many times. The chain links TRBV5-4 to TRBJ2-7, with D possibly being TRBD1 (6 bases). CDR1 is SGHNT, CDR2 YYREEE, per germline (reference sequence). V lost 3 bases, J lost 3 bases, and 10 bases lay in between. CDR3 length equals 13 residues. CDR3 sequence (DNA): TGTGCCAGCAGCTGGGACAAAGGCTACGAGCAGTACTTC. It codes for CASSWDKGYEQYF. The full variable domain, with the rest looked up from reference TRBV5-4 and TRBJ2-7, is ETGVTQSPTHLIKTRGQQVTLRCSSQSGHNTVSWYQQALGQGPQFIFQYYREEENGRGNFPPRFSGLQFPNYSSELNVNALELDDSALYLCASSWDKGYEQYFGPGTRLTVT.

This clonotype was found many times. The J gene is TRBJ2-1, the V gene TRBV20-1, with D possibly TRBD2 on 6 matching bases. Germline CDR1 DFQATT, CDR2 SNEGSKA (reference sequence). This CDR3 is 12 amino acids long. V was shortened by 6 bases and J by 13 bases, with 19 bases between the two germline ends. The CDR3 region is CSAPRGLAAQFF. CDR3 DNA sequence: TGCAGTGCCCCTCGGGGCTTAGCGGCACAGTTCTTC.

In its sample, this clonotype was seen many times. The CDR3, as DNA: TGTGCCAGCAGTCCACAGGGAATAGTATCACCCCTCCACTTT. Translated: CASSPQGIVSPLHF. The chain couples TRBV6-6 to TRBJ1-6; D possibly corresponds to TRBD1 (6 bases). The V end lost 5 bases, the J end lost 10 bases, and 15 bases lay between the germline ends. Per the germline V gene, CDR1 is MNHNY and CDR2 is SVGAGI (reference sequence). This CDR3 has 14 amino acids.

The table lists this clonotype with many counts. This sequence joins TRBV20-1 and TRBJ2-1, with 13 bases lining up with TRBD2. CDR1 and CDR2 (germline): DFQATT, SNEGSKA (reference sequence). V lost 5 bases and J lost 15; bases outside the gene matches: 7. The CDR3 extends over 12 amino acids. The CDR3 sequence is CSARTSGSGRFF. CDR3 sequence (DNA): TGCAGTGCTCGGACTAGCGGGAGTGGGAGGTTCTTC.

Turning to this clonotype: No DNA is shown, since the ends of the CDR3 on it are uncertain; the CDR3 is the one TCRdb lists. This sequence joins TRBV6-5 and TRBJ1-2; TRBD1 is the table's D call, not checked against the DNA. The CDR3 has 14 residues if both end residues are counted. CDR1 MNHEY and CDR2 SVGAGI come from the germline V gene. CDR3 sequence reads: CASSYSLRAYGCTF.

Concerning this clonotype: Given a much more abundant clone one base away, this may be a read error. This chain uses TRBV5-1 with TRBJ2-3; 15 bases line up with TRBD2. CDR1 is SGHRS, CDR2 YFSETQ, per germline. Trimming removed 2 bases from V and 7 bases from J; junction bases left unmatched: 5. The CDR3 totals 16 residues. CDR3 loop: CASSLAGTSGGNTQYF. Written as DNA, the CDR3 is TGCGCCAGCAGCTTAGCCGGGACTAGCGGGGGGAATACGCAGTATTTT.

As to this clonotype: This may be a read error, as it is one base from a much larger clone. The chain employs TRBV4-2 and TRBJ1-4; unclear D gene. The CDR3 length is 14 residues. Germline CDR1 is LGHNA and CDR2 is YNFKEQ. The DNA of the CDR3 is TGTGCCAGCGGCCAAGAATGGCGGGTTCCGGAACTGTTTTTT. It is translated as CASGQEWRVPELFF.

The table lists this clonotype with many counts. The chain is built from TRBV20-1 and TRBJ2-1, with TRBD2 identical over 9 bases. The CDR3 spans 16 residues. Germline V CDR1 and CDR2: DFQATT, SNEGSKA (reference sequence). The J segment lost 4 bases and the V segment lost 7 bases, leaving 14 bases of the junction unmatched. DNA of the CDR3: TGCAGTGGCGGTGGGCGGGAGGGCTCTCGGTACAATGAGCAGTTCTTC. This gives the protein CSGGGREGSRYNEQFF.

This clonotype was found a few times. The chain recombines TRBV28 with TRBJ2-7; D is undetermined. Germline V gives CDR1 MDHEN, CDR2 SYDVKM. V lost 10 bases and J lost 2, with 15 bases in between. CDR3 size: 13 residues. The chain's CDR3 is CATTLGQPYEQYF. CDR3 in DNA: TGTGCCACTACCCTGGGTCAGCCCTACGAGCAGTACTTC.

This clonotype was counted ten times or more. This chain connects TRBV12-3 or TRBV12-4 to TRBJ1-4; no reliable D call. Between the trimmed V and J ends, which lost 5 bases and 0 bases, there was a span of 13 bases. The CDR3 runs to 16 residues. The CDR3 region is CASSAKIISTNEKLFF. The CDR3 DNA reads TGTGCCAGCAGTGCCAAGATCATCTCAACTAATGAAAAACTGTTTTTT.

This clonotype was seen at least ten times. The genes are TRBV9 and TRBJ2-3, with D unclear. The CDR3 extends over 16 amino acids. Germline lookup yields CDR1 SGDLS and CDR2 YYNGEE. V dropped 3 bases and J dropped 0 bases, with 14 bases sitting between them. This chain's CDR3 is CASSATPGTSTDTQYF. CDR3 bases: TGTGCCAGCAGCGCCACCCCCGGAACTAGCACAGATACGCAGTATTTT.

This clonotype has at least ten counts. V and J are TRBV4-1 and TRBJ1-5; TRBD1 is a possible D gene (5 bases). Trimming removed 1 base at V and 2 bases at J, with 12 bases between. The CDR3 extends over 16 amino acids. Germline CDR1 is MGHRA and CDR2 is YSYEKL. The DNA of the CDR3 is TGCGCCAGCAGCCAAGGGCGAGGGGCACGCAATCAGCCCCAGCATTTT. Translation: CASSQGRGARNQPQHF.

This clonotype appeared many times. The V and J genes are TRBV9 and TRBJ2-6, with 7 bases lining up with TRBD1. With V trimmed by 1 base and J by 2 bases, 6 bases remained unmatched. Germline V lookup: CDR1 SGDLS, CDR2 YYNGEE. The CDR3 is 17 residues long. The CDR3 DNA reads TGTGCCAGCAGCGTATTCCCCACAGGGGCTGGGGCCAACGTCCTGACTTTC. Its translation is CASSVFPTGAGANVLTF.

This clonotype was counted many times. This rearrangement joins TRBV11-3 to TRBJ2-7; D unclear. CDR1 and CDR2 (germline): SGHNT, YENEEA. The CDR3 length is 12 residues. The V gene lost 8 bases and the J gene lost 4 bases, with 12 bases spanning the gap. CDR3 nucleotides: TGTGCCAGCGGCCTCGCTTGGTACGAGCAGTACTTC. It encodes CASGLAWYEQYF. The full variable domain, rest sourced from reference TRBV11-3 and TRBJ2-7, is EAGVVQSPRYKIIEKKQPVAFWCNPISGHNTLYWYLQNLGQGPELLIRYENEEAVDDSQLPKDRFSAERLKGVDSTLKIQPAELGDSAVYLCASGLAWYEQYFGPGTRLTVT.

This clonotype was detected many times. The V gene is TRBV7-8, the J gene TRBJ1-5, with D perhaps TRBD1 (5 bases). This CDR3 contains 13 residues. The V end lost 7 bases, the J end lost 3 bases, and 10 bases lay between the germline ends. CDR1 and CDR2 from the germline V gene are SGHVS and FQNEAQ. The CDR3 region is CASTAGSNQPQHF. The CDR3 nucleotides are TGTGCCAGCACCGCAGGGTCCAATCAGCCCCAGCATTTT.

This clonotype was seen only once. The CDR3 protein is CASSHEIADRGYNQPQHF. The CDR3 DNA is TGTGCCAGCAGTCATGAGATCGCCGACAGGGGCTACAATCAGCCCCAGCATTTT. This chain links TRBV6-2 or TRBV6-3 with TRBJ1-5, with 8 bases fitting TRBD1. This CDR3 region has 18 residues. V was pared by 5 bases and J by 3 bases, with 15 bases of the junction left unmatched. Germline assignment: CDR1 MNHEY and CDR2 SVGEGT.

This clonotype was counted ten times or more. The J gene is TRBJ2-1, the V gene TRBV24-1; 7 bases align to TRBD2. The length of the CDR3 is 16 residues. CDR1 and CDR2 from the germline V gene are KGHDR and SFDVKD. The junction had 5 bases not matched to a gene; V was cut back by 3 bases and J by 1 base. The CDR3 DNA sequence: TGTGCCACCAGTGATGCGGGAGTCAGATCCTACAATGAGCAGTTCTTC. Amino acids: CATSDAGVRSYNEQFF.

V usage is TRBV7-2 and J usage is TRBJ2-2, with D possibly being TRBD2 (6 bases). Trimming shortened V by 3 bases and J by 5 bases, and 7 bases separated the two germline ends. CDR1 SGHTA and CDR2 FQGNSA come from the germline V gene. This CDR3 is built from 13 residues. CDR3 loop: CASSFRGTGELFF. In DNA form, the CDR3 reads TGTGCCAGCAGCTTCCGGGGGACCGGGGAGCTGTTTTTT.

As regards this clonotype: Given a much more abundant clone one base away, this may be a read error. The gene calls are TRBV6-1 and TRBJ1-2, with a possible D match to TRBD1 (5 bases). The CDR3 sequence is 13 residues long. CDR1 MNHNS and CDR2 SASEGT come from the germline V gene. CDR3: CASGDQGVYGYTF. Here the CDR3 DNA reads TGTGCCAGCGGTGATCAGGGCGTCTATGGCTACACCTTC.